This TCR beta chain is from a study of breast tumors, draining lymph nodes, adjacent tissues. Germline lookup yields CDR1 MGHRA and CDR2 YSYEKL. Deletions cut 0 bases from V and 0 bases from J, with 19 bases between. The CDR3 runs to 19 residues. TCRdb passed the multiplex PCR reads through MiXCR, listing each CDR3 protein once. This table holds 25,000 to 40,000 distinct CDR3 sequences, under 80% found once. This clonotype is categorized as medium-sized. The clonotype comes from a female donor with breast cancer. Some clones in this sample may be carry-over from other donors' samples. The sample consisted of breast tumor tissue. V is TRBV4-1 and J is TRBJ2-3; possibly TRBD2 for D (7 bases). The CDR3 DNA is TGCGCCAGCAGCCAAGATTGGATTAGACGGGGGGCTAGCACAGATACGCAGTATTTT. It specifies CASSQDWIRRGASTDTQYF.